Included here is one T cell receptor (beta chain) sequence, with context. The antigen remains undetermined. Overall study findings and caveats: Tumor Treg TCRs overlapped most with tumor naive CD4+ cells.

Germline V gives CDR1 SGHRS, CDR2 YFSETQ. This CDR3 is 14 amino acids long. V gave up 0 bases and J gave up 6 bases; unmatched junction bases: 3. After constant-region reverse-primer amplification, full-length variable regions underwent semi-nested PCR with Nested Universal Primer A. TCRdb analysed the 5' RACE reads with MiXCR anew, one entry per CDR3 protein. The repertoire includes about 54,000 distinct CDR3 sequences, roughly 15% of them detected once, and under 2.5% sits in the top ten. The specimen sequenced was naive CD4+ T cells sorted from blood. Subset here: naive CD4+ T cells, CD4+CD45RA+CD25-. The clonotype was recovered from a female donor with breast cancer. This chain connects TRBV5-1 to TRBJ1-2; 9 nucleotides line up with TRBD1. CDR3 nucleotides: TGCGCCAGCAGCTTGGAAGGGACAGGGAATGGCTACACCTTC. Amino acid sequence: CASSLEGTGNGYTF.